The source of this TCR beta chain is a study of cytomegalovirus exposure and HLA in healthy donors. Study-wide findings and caveats: Near-uniform donor sequencing depth was presumed by presence/absence analyses. Later findings reportedly placed an Asian-associated ancestry cluster below the 666-donor mean for N-insertions.

The PCR made use of 60 Vbeta and 13 Jbeta primers. Repertoires were generated with immunoSEQ multiplex PCR, while TCRdb's copy carries only in-frame clones and drops some. The sample comprises under 200,000 clones, around 73% of which are singletons, and 2% to 2.5% rests with the top ten. V was cut by 2 bases and J by 5 bases, with 3 bases left in between. There are 11 residues in the CDR3. Germline V CDR1 and CDR2: KGHSH, LQKENI. As regards this clone: Its target is not known. The sample has other DNA sequences that encode this CDR3 too.

This chain connects TRBV18 to TRBJ2-5, with unresolved D. The clonotype was recovered from a man aged 55 to 70 in good health and CMV-seronegative. The sample was PBMCs. Here the CDR3 DNA reads TGTGCCAGCTCACCAGGCGAGACCCAGTACTTC. Its translation: CASSPGETQYF.